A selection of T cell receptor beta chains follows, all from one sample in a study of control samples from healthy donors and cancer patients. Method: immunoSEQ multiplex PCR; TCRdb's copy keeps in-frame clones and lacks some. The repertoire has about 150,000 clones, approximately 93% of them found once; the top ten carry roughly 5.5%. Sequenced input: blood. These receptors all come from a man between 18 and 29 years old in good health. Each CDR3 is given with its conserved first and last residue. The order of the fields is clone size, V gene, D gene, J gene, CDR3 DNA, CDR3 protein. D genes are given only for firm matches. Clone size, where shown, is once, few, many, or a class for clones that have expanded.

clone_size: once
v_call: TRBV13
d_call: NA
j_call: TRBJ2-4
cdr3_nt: TGTGCCAGCAGCCCCCCCGGTGGCCTAGCCAAAAACATTCAGTACTTC
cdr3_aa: CASSPPGGLAKNIQYF

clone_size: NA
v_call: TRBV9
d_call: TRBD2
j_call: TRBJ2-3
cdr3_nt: TGTGCCAGCAGCGTAGCGGGGGGGCCGAGTAGCACAGATACGCAGTATTTT
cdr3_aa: CASSVAGGPSSTDTQYF

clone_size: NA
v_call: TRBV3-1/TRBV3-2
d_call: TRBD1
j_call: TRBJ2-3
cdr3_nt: TGTGCCAGCAGCCAAGGGACAGGGGGCTATAATACGCAGTATTTT
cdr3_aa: CASSQGTGGYNTQYF

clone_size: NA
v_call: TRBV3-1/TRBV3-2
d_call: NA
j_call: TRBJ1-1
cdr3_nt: TGTGCCAGCAGCCTGACCTGGTTGGGGGACACTGAAGCTTTCTTT
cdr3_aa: CASSLTWLGDTEAFF

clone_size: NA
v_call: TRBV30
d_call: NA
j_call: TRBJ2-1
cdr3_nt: TGTGCCTGGAGTGTACCCCAGATCTCCTACAATGAGCAGTTCTTC
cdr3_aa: CAWSVPQISYNEQFF

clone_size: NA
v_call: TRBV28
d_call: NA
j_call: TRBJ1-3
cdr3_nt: TGTGCCAGCAGTATTCTAAGCCAGACAGGAGGGGACACCATATATTTT
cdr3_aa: CASSILSQTGGDTIYF

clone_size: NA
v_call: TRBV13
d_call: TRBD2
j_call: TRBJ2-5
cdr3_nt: TGTGCCAGCAGCCCCGGACTAGCGGGAGTTGAGACCCAGTACTTC
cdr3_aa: CASSPGLAGVETQYF

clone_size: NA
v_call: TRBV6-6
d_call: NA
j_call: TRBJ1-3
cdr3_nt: TGTGCCAGCAGTTACCGGAGGGTAGACACCATATATTTT
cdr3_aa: CASSYRRVDTIYF

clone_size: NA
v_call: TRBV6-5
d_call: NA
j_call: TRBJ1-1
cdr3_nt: TGTGCCAGCAGTTACCAGGGACTGAACACTGAAGCTTTCTTT
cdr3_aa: CASSYQGLNTEAFF

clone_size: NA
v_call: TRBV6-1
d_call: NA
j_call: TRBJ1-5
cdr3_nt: TGTGCCAGCAGTGAAGGGGCAGGGTGGCCCAATCAGCCCCAGCATTTT
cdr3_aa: CASSEGAGWPNQPQHF

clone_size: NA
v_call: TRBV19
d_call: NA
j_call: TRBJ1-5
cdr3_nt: TGTGCCAGTAGCCCGGACACTAGCAATCAGCCCCAGCATTTT
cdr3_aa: CASSPDTSNQPQHF

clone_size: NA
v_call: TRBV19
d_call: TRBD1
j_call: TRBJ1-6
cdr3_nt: TGTGCCTCAAAATCCCGGCTTCTCCGGGACAGGAATTCACCCCTCCACTTT
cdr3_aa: CASKSRLLRDRNSPLHF

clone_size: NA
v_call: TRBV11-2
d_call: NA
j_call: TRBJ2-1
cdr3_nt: TGTGCCAGCAGCTTACCGGGTGAGCAGTTCTTC
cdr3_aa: CASSLPGEQFF

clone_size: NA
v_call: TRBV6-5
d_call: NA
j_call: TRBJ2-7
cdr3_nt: TGTGCCAGCAGTTACTCGGGAGAAGCTCGAGAGCAGTACTTC
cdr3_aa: CASSYSGEAREQYF

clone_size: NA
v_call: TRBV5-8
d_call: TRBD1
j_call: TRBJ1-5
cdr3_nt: TGTGCCAGCAGCTTTTTCCAGGGGGCTTATAGCAATCAGCCCCAGCATTTT
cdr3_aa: CASSFFQGAYSNQPQHF

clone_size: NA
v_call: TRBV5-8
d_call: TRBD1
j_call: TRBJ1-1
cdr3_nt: TGTGCCAGCAGCTTACCAAGACAGGGGGCGGCTGACACTGAAGCTTTCTTT
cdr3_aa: CASSLPRQGAADTEAFF

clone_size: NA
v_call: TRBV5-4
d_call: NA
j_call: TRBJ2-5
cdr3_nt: TGTGCCAGCAGCTTGTTCTTAGTAAAGAACAAAGAGACCCAGTACTTC
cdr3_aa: CASSLFLVKNKETQYF

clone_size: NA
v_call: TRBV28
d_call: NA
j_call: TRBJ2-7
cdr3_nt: TGTGCCAGCAGGACGGGACTCAGCTCCTACGAGCAGTACTTC
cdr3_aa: CASRTGLSSYEQYF

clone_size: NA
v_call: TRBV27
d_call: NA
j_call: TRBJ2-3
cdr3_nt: TGTGCCAGCAGTTTAGGGTTCTCGGGTCGAGATACGCAGTATTTT
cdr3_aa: CASSLGFSGRDTQYF

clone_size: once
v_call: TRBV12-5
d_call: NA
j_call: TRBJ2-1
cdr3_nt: TGTGCTAGTGCCCGAGACAATGAGCAGTTCTTC
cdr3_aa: CASARDNEQFF

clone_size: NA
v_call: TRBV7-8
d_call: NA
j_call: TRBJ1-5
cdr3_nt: TGTGCCAGCAGCATATCCGGCGTTAATCAGCCCCAGCATTTT
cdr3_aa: CASSISGVNQPQHF

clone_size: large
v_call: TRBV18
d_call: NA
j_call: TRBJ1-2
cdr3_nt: TGTGCCAGCTCACCACCGGCGGGGGAAGCTAACTATGGCTACACCTTC
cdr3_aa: CASSPPAGEANYGYTF

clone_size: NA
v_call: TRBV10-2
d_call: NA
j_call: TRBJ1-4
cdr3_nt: TGCGCCAGCAGTGAGGGGCGGGGGCGTGAAAAACTGTTTTTT
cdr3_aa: CASSEGRGREKLFF

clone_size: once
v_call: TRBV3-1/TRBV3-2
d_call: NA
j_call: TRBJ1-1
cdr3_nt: TGTGCCAGCAGCCAAGATGGCAGGGGGAACACTGAAGCTTTCTTT
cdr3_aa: CASSQDGRGNTEAFF

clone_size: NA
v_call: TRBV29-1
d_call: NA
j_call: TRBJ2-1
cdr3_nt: TGCAGCGTTGAAGGAGGGGTTCAGTTCTTC
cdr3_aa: CSVEGGVQFF

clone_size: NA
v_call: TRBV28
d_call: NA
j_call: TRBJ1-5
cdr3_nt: TGTGCCAGCAGTTTACCCAATCAGCCCCAGCATTTT
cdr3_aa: CASSLPNQPQHF

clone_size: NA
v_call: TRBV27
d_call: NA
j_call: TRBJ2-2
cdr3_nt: TGTGCCAGCAGTTTAGGGACCGGGGAGCTGTTTTTT
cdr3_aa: CASSLGTGELFF

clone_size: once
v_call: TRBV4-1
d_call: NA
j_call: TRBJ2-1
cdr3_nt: TGCGCCAGCAGCCCGATCCCCTACAATGAGCAGTTCTTC
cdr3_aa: CASSPIPYNEQFF

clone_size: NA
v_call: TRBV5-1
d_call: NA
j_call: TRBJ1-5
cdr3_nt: TGCGCCAGCAGCTTGTCAGGGAGTCAGCCCCAGCATTTT
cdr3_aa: CASSLSGSQPQHF

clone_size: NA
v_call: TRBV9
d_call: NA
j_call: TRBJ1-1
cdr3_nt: TGTGCCAGCAGCGGGAGACAGGACAACACTGAAGCTTTCTTT
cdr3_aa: CASSGRQDNTEAFF

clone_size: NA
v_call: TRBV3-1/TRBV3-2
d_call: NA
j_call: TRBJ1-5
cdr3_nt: TGTGCCAGCAGCCGTAAAGGGGGGCAGCCCCAGCATTTT
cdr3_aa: CASSRKGGQPQHF

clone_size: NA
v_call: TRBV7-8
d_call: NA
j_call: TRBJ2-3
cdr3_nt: TGTGCCAGCAGCATAAGCCCAACAGATACGCAGTATTTT
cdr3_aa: CASSISPTDTQYF

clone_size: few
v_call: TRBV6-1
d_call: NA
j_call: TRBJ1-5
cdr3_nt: TGTGCCAGCAGTGAACGCGGAGGCGGCCAGCCCCAGCATTTT
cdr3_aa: CASSERGGGQPQHF

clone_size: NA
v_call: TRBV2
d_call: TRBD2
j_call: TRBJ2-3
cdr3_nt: TGTGCCAGCATTAGGCTAGCGGCTAGCACAGATACGCAGTATTTT
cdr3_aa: CASIRLAASTDTQYF

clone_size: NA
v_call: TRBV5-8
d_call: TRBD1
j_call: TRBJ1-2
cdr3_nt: TGTGCCAGCAGCTTGTATGGGACAGATTATGGCTACACCTTC
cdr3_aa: CASSLYGTDYGYTF

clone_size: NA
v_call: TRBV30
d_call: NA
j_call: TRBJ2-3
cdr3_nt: TGTGCCTGGAGTTCCCTAGCCCCAACAGATACGCAGTATTTT
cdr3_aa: CAWSSLAPTDTQYF

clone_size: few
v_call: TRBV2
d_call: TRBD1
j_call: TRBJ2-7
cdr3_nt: TGTGCCAGCAGTCCAACGGGACAGGGCAGCAGGCAGTACTTC
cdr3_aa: CASSPTGQGSRQYF

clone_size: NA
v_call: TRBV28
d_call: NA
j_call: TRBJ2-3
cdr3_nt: TGTGCCAGCAGTTTACCGCAGCGGGGCACAGATACGCAGTATTTT
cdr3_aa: CASSLPQRGTDTQYF

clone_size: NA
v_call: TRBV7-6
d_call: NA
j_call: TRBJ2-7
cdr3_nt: TGTGCCAGCAGCCCCGGGACCGACTCCTACGAGCAGTACTTC
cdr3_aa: CASSPGTDSYEQYF

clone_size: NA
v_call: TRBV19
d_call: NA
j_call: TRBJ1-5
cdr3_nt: TGTGCCAGTACCTTCGGAGGGGAACGCAATCAGCCCCAGCATTTT
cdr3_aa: CASTFGGERNQPQHF

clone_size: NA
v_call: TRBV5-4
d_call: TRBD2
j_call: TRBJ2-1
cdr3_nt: TGTGCCAGCAGCTTGGGGCTAGCGGGGAATGAGCAGTTCTTC
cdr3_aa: CASSLGLAGNEQFF

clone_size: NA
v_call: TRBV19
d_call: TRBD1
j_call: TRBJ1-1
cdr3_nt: TGTGCCAGTAGGTATAGACAGGGTGGGAACACTGAAGCTTTCTTT
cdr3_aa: CASRYRQGGNTEAFF

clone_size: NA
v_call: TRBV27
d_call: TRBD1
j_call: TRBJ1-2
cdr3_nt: TGTGCCAGCAGTCCACAGGGGCGCGGCTACACCTTC
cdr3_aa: CASSPQGRGYTF

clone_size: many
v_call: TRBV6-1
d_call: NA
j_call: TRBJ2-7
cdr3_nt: TGTGCCAGCAGTGAAGTAGATTCCTCCACCTACGAGCAGTACTTC
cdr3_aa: CASSEVDSSTYEQYF

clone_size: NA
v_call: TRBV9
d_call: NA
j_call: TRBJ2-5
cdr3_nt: TGTGCCAGCAGTCCCTGGCCTAGAACAAGAGAAGCCCAGTACTTC
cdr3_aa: CASSPWPRTREAQYF

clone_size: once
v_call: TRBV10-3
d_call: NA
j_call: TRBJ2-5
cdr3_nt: TGTGCCATCAGTTCCGAAGTGGGAGGAGAGACCCAGTACTTC
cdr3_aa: CAISSEVGGETQYF

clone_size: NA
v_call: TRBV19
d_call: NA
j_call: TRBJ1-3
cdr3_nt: TGTGCCAGTAGAGGGGAGGAAACCCCCTCTGGAAACACCATATATTTT
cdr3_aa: CASRGEETPSGNTIYF